Below are 24 T cell receptor beta chains sequenced from a single sample in a study of cytomegalovirus exposure and HLA in healthy donors. PCR involved 60 Vbeta and 13 Jbeta primers. Sequenced by immunoSEQ multiplex PCR; TCRdb stores in-frame clones only, minus some. Among about 83,000 clones, 65% to 80% were seen once, and the ten largest hold around 4%. The sample comprised PBMCs. The source of these receptors is a man aged 55 to 70 in good health and CMV-seronegative.

This clone was counted only a few times. This chain uses TRBV6-4 with TRBJ1-5; no clear D. This CDR3 contains 14 residues. V shed 3 bases and J shed 6 bases, with 12 bases lying between them. Germline V gene data show CDR1 as MRHNA and CDR2 as SNTAGT. The CDR3 sequence: CASSDFPRGQPQHF. CDR3 coding DNA: TGTGCCAGCAGTGATTTTCCGCGGGGTCAGCCCCAGCATTTT.

The rearrangement uses TRBV6-6 and TRBJ1-1, with a tentative D call TRBD1 (6 bases). The V end lost 0 bases, the J end lost 3 bases, and 11 bases lay between the germline ends. CDR1 and CDR2 from the germline V gene are MNHNY and SVGAGI (reference sequence). This CDR3 is built from 15 residues. This CDR3 reads CASSYSGGLDTEAFF. The CDR3 nucleotides read TGTGCCAGCAGTTACTCGGGGGGGCTGGACACTGAAGCTTTCTTT.

The V and J genes are TRBV6-1 and TRBJ1-5; tentatively, D is TRBD1 (6 bases). Germline V gene data show CDR1 as MNHNS and CDR2 as SASEGT. The V gene lost 5 bases and the J gene lost 5 bases, with 16 bases spanning the gap. The CDR3 covers 15 residues. The CDR3 is CASSPAGEGYQPQHF. The CDR3 bases are TGTGCCAGCAGTCCAGCAGGGGAGGGATATCAGCCCCAGCATTTT.

The chain uses TRBV10-1 and TRBJ2-3, with TRBD1 matching over 7 bases. The germline CDR1 and CDR2 sequences are WNHNN and SYGVQD (reference sequence). The CDR3 is 14 residues long. The junction had 7 bases not matched to a gene; V was cut back by 10 bases and J by 0 bases. The CDR3: CANPGQSSTDTQYF. The CDR3 region has the DNA TGCGCCAACCCGGGACAGTCTAGCACAGATACGCAGTATTTT.

The V gene is TRBV13, the J gene TRBJ1-2; 10 positions agree with TRBD1. The germline V gene has CDR1 PRHDT and CDR2 FYEKMQ (reference sequence). CDR3 size: 17 residues. Germline trimming cut 0 bases from V and 4 bases from J; bases unmatched to any gene: 8. The CDR3 coding sequence is TGTGCCAGCAGCTTAGGCCTTGGGACAGGGGTTCCCTATGGCTACACCTTC. Protein: CASSLGLGTGVPYGYTF.

The J gene is TRBJ1-4, the V gene TRBV19; weak D call: TRBD1 (5 bases). Germline lookup yields CDR1 LNHDA and CDR2 SQIVND (reference sequence). CDR3 length equals 15 residues. V gave up 3 bases and J gave up 6 bases, with 14 bases separating them. The CDR3 region is CASSMETAEHEKLFF. The CDR3 region has the DNA TGTGCCAGTAGTATGGAGACAGCCGAGCATGAAAAACTGTTTTTT.

The chain employs TRBV30 and TRBJ1-6; tentative D call: TRBD1 (5 bases). Germline lookup yields CDR1 GTSNPN and CDR2 SVGIG (reference sequence). The CDR3 runs 13 residues. Trimming cost V 5 bases and J 9 bases, with 14 bases left between them. In DNA, the CDR3 is TGTGCCTGGGGGGCTGGGGAATTTTCACCCCTCCACTTT. Translating it yields CAWGAGEFSPLHF. Full variable domain (outside the CDR3, taken from reference TRBV30 and TRBJ1-6): SQTIHQWPATLVQPVGSPLSLECTVEGTSNPNLYWYRQAAGRGLQLLFYSVGIGQISSEVPQNLSASRPQDRQFILSSKKLLLSDSGFYLCAWGAGEFSPLHFGNGTRLTVT.

The chain is built from TRBV9 and TRBJ2-1, with D possibly being TRBD2 (5 bases). The CDR3 consists of 15 residues. The germline V gene encodes CDR1 SGDLS and CDR2 YYNGEE. The V end was cut by 0 bases, the J end by 9 bases, with 16 bases between. CDR3 loop: CASSVGGKHYAEQFF. In DNA form, the CDR3 reads TGTGCCAGCAGCGTAGGAGGGAAACATTACGCTGAGCAGTTCTTC.

The genes are TRBV2 and TRBJ1-4; no clear D gene. The V end was cut by 5 bases, the J end by 5 bases, with 9 bases between. Per the germline V gene, CDR1 is SNHLY and CDR2 is FYNNEI. This CDR3 has 13 residues. For the CDR3, the DNA is TGTGCCAGCAGTTACTTAACGAATGAAAAACTGTTTTTT. Its translation is CASSYLTNEKLFF.

The V and J genes are TRBV6-5 and TRBJ1-1, with 9 positions matching TRBD1. Trimming cost V 6 bases and J 10 bases; bases outside gene matches: 15. CDR3 length equals 15 residues. Germline-derived CDR1 and CDR2 are MNHEY and SVGAGI. CDR3 coding DNA: TGTGCCAGCAGGCACCGGGACAGGGACCCCGAGAGAGCTTTCTTT. This translates into CASRHRDRDPERAFF.

The CDR3 protein is CASRGPDGYTF. The CDR3 nucleotides read TGTGCCAGCAGGGGTCCCGATGGCTACACCTTC. This rearrangement joins TRBV19 to TRBJ1-2; D possibly corresponds to TRBD1 (6 bases). The CDR3 length is 11 residues. The germline V gene encodes CDR1 LNHDA and CDR2 SQIVND (reference sequence). Trimming took 9 bases from V and 6 from J, leaving 11 bases between them.

The rearrangement uses TRBV5-6 and TRBJ1-5; maybe TRBD1 (6 bases). CDR3 length: 13 amino acids. Germline V gene data show CDR1 as SGHDT and CDR2 as YYEEEE. V lost 4 bases to trimming and J lost 5 bases, with 10 bases between them. The CDR3 protein is CASSKGGYQPQHF. The CDR3 region has the DNA TGTGCCAGCAGCAAAGGGGGTTATCAGCCCCAGCATTTT.

This sequence joins TRBV19 and TRBJ1-5; D perhaps matches TRBD1 (6 bases). The CDR3 runs to 14 residues. Trimming shortened V by 10 bases and J by 2 bases, and 15 bases separated the two germline ends. CDR1 is LNHDA, CDR2 SQIVND, per germline (reference sequence). The CDR3 region is CATRGLMGNQPQHF. In DNA form, the CDR3 reads TGTGCCACCAGGGGCCTCATGGGCAATCAGCCCCAGCATTTT.

About this clone itself: At the DNA level, this CDR3 is encoded by other sequences in the same sample as well. The genes are TRBV6-5 and TRBJ2-2; a possible D gene is TRBD2 (5 bases). Germline V gene data show CDR1 as MNHEY and CDR2 as SVGAGI. The CDR3 extends over 16 amino acids. V dropped 4 bases and J dropped 3 bases, with 15 bases sitting between them. The CDR3 sequence is CASSSPRGRDTGELFF. Written as DNA, the CDR3 is TGTGCCAGCAGTTCCCCCCGAGGGCGAGACACCGGGGAGCTGTTTTTT.

The rearrangement uses TRBV6-5 and TRBJ2-7; possible D gene TRBD1, 5 bases. This CDR3 region has 15 residues. The germline gives CDR1 MNHEY, CDR2 SVGAGI. Trimming pared 0 bases from V and 4 bases from J, leaving 13 bases between. DNA for the CDR3: TGTGCCAGCAGTTACTCACCCGACAGAAGATACGAGCAGTACTTC. Its protein is CASSYSPDRRYEQYF.

The CDR3 loop is CASIDRGVSGNTIYF. The CDR3 bases are TGCGCCAGCATTGACAGGGGGGTCTCTGGAAACACCATATATTTT. V usage is TRBV10-1 and J usage is TRBJ1-3; 9 bases align to TRBD1. The CDR3 extends over 15 amino acids. J gave up 0 bases and V 7 bases, and 4 bases lay outside the gene matches. Per germline, CDR1 WNHNN and CDR2 SYGVQD (reference sequence).

The rearrangement uses TRBV18 and TRBJ1-2, with 9 bases fitting TRBD1. Germline V gene lookup returns CDR1 KGHSH and CDR2 LQKENI. CDR3 length: 15 amino acids. With V trimmed by 6 bases and J by 3 bases, 8 bases remained unmatched. CDR3 bases: TGTGCCAGCTCGCCCGGGACAGGGAATGACTATGGCTACACCTTC. Protein product: CASSPGTGNDYGYTF.

The chain joins TRBV25-1 to TRBJ1-1, with 11 bases aligning to TRBD1. The CDR3 consists of 15 residues. The J segment lost 4 bases and the V segment lost 8 bases, leaving 9 bases of the junction unmatched. Germline V gives CDR1 MGHDK, CDR2 SYGVNS. CDR3 protein: CASGGTGGWGTEAFF. CDR3 bases: TGTGCCAGCGGAGGGACAGGGGGGTGGGGCACTGAAGCTTTCTTT.

This clone was counted a single time. This rearrangement joins TRBV9 to TRBJ2-2, with TRBD2 identical over 7 bases. The CDR3 is 16 residues long. Unmatched junction bases numbered 7, after V lost 4 bases and J lost 1 base. Germline CDR1 is SGDLS and CDR2 is YYNGEE. CDR3 in DNA: TGTGCCAGCAGCCCCTGGGAGCGGGGGAACACCGGGGAGCTGTTTTTT. Protein sequence: CASSPWERGNTGELFF. Complete variable domain (other parts from reference TRBV9 and TRBJ2-2): DSGVTQTPKHLITATGQRVTLRCSPRSGDLSVYWYQQSLDQGLQFLIQYYNGEERAKGNILERFSAQQFPDLHSELNLSSLELGDSALYFCASSPWERGNTGELFFGEGSRLTVL.

This clone has more than one count but fewer than ten. The rearrangement joins TRBV7-9 to TRBJ2-7, with no clear D. The CDR3 sequence is 11 residues long. The germline gives CDR1 SEHNR, CDR2 FQNEAQ (reference sequence). V dropped 2 bases and J dropped 7 bases, with 6 bases sitting between them. CDR3 in amino acids: CASSLNGEQYF. In DNA, the CDR3 is TGTGCCAGCAGCTTAAACGGGGAGCAGTACTTC.

The V call is TRBV5-5, the J call TRBJ1-1, with TRBD1 identical over 7 bases. Trimming cost V 4 bases and J 5 bases; bases outside gene matches: 5. The V gene's germline CDR1 is SGHKS and CDR2 YYEKEE (reference sequence). This CDR3 spans 13 amino acids. The DNA of the CDR3 is TGTGCCAGCAGCCTAGACAGGGCGACTGAAGCTTTCTTT. Amino acid sequence: CASSLDRATEAFF.

The gene calls are TRBV5-1 and TRBJ1-6, with D unresolved. The CDR3 runs to 14 residues. CDR1 is SGHRS and CDR2 is YFSETQ in the germline V gene. V shed 0 bases and J shed 8 bases, with 9 bases lying between them. For the CDR3, the DNA is TGCGCCAGCAGCTTGGTGTCTGAGGATTCACCCCTCCACTTT. This sequence encodes CASSLVSEDSPLHF.

This sequence joins TRBV6-6 and TRBJ2-1; the match to TRBD2 covers 10 bases. The CDR3 is 16 residues long. The trim removed 3 bases at V and 8 bases at J, leaving 10 bases unmatched. Germline CDR1 reads MNHNY; CDR2 reads SVGAGI (reference sequence). The CDR3, as DNA: TGTGCCAGCAGTTATGCATCAGCGGGGGGGCTTGATGAGCAGTTCTTC. Translated, it gives CASSYASAGGLDEQFF.

This clone showed up just a few times. This rearrangement joins TRBV2 to TRBJ2-1, with D possibly matching TRBD1 (5 bases). The CDR3 spans 14 residues. CDR1 is SNHLY and CDR2 is FYNNEI in the germline V gene. V was pared by 7 bases and J by 8 bases, with 18 bases between. CDR3: CASKGRAQADEQFF. CDR3 in DNA: TGTGCCAGCAAGGGCAGGGCCCAGGCGGATGAGCAGTTCTTC.